This TCR beta chain comes out of a study of T cells in women clearing cervical HPV infection. Across the whole study: Women with histologically confirmed HPV16-related CIN3 or worse, 2 with invasive cancer, served as cases. Controls' single incident HPV16 infection cleared within 12 months without precancer. Study results and limitations: T-cell numbers per sample were unknown and may explain richness differences.

Average input was roughly 1,200 ng genomic DNA for immunoSEQ TCR beta CDR3 amplification. The protocol was immunoSEQ multiplex PCR, while the TCRdb copy is restricted to in-frame clones and leaves out a portion. This listing includes under 45,000 clones. The V gene's germline CDR1 is SSHAT and CDR2 FNYEAQ (reference sequence). The CDR3 runs 14 residues. To note about this clone: What it recognizes is unknown. An end of the junction does not agree with germline; a read error may underlie this. The read is 3 residues too short to cover the CDR3 end, so that end is filled in from the germline J gene.

The specimen sequenced was blood buffy coat. The V call is TRBV7-7, the J call TRBJ2-1, with 11 positions matching TRBD2. This TCR was sampled from a woman between 18 and 70 years old with a cervical HPV16 infection that either progressed to CIN3+ or cleared (not recorded which). The part of the CDR3 DNA that was read is TGTGCTAGCAGCTTGACTAGCGGGAACAATGAG. It encodes CASSLTSGNNE. The complete CDR3 protein is CASSLTSGNNEQFF.